The 20 T cell receptor beta chains below were found in one sample sequenced in a study of shared clonotypes between healthy human individuals. The protocol was immunoSEQ multiplex PCR, while the TCRdb copy is restricted to in-frame clones and leaves out a portion. In the table there are approximately 1,500,000 clones, under 99% of which are singletons. The specimen was naive CD4+ T cells sorted from blood. The subset is: CD45RA+ positively selected. These receptor sequences come from a man aged 25 to 45 in good health.

The chain couples TRBV10-1 to TRBJ2-1, with 10 positions matching TRBD1. V lost 6 bases and J lost 5; bases outside the gene matches: 4. Per the germline V gene, CDR1 is WNHNN and CDR2 is SYGVQD (reference sequence). CDR3 length: 14 residues. CDR3 DNA: TGCGCCAGCAGCCCGGGACAGGGGAACAATGAGCAGTTCTTC. Translation: CASSPGQGNNEQFF.

This chain's CDR3 is CASSERGHYGYTF. DNA of the CDR3: TGTGCCAGCAGTGAAAGAGGCCACTATGGCTACACCTTC. The chain is built from TRBV6-1 and TRBJ1-2, with no clear D. V lost 2 bases and J lost 3, with 7 bases in between. Germline V CDR1 and CDR2: MNHNS, SASEGT. The CDR3 contains 13 residues.

The chain recombines TRBV7-9 with TRBJ2-3, with 8 bases aligning to TRBD1. The V and J ends lost 1 base and 2 bases, in that order; junction bases with no gene match: 11. The germline CDR1 and CDR2 sequences are SEHNR and FQNEAQ (reference sequence). This CDR3 spans 18 amino acids. CDR3 nucleotides: TGTGCCAGCAGCTTAGGGACAGGGAATAAATGGGACACAGATACGCAGTATTTT. Translated, it gives CASSLGTGNKWDTDTQYF.

This clone was detected only once. The J gene is TRBJ2-3, the V gene TRBV11-2; 9 bases align to TRBD2. Losses at the gene ends were 6 bases for V and 5 bases for J; bases not matched to a gene: 15. This CDR3 is built from 17 residues. Germline V gene sequence: CDR1 SGHAT, CDR2 FQNNGV. Written as DNA, the CDR3 is TGTGCCAGCAGTCGACCGGTTCGTGTAGCGGGAGAAGATACGCAGTATTTT. Amino acids: CASSRPVRVAGEDTQYF. The whole variable domain, remainder taken from reference TRBV11-2 and TRBJ2-3, is EAGVAQSPRYKIIEKRQSVAFWCNPISGHATLYWYQQILGQGPKLLIQFQNNGVVDDSQLPKDRFSAERLKGVDSTLKIQPAKLEDSAVYLCASSRPVRVAGEDTQYFGPGTRLTVL.

The J gene is TRBJ2-1, the V gene TRBV5-4; D gene ambiguous. V was pared by 0 bases and J by 2 bases, with 12 bases between. The germline V gene encodes CDR1 SGHNT and CDR2 YYREEE (reference sequence). The CDR3 is 16 amino acids. This CDR3 reads CASSLEAKRTYNEQFF. The DNA of the CDR3 is TGTGCCAGCAGCTTGGAGGCGAAACGAACCTACAATGAGCAGTTCTTC. Looking up the rest from reference TRBV5-4 and TRBJ2-1 gives the full variable domain: ETGVTQSPTHLIKTRGQQVTLRCSSQSGHNTVSWYQQALGQGPQFIFQYYREEENGRGNFPPRFSGLQFPNYSSELNVNALELDDSALYLCASSLEAKRTYNEQFFGPGTRLTVL.

This clone came up a few times. The V and J genes are TRBV7-9 and TRBJ2-7, with 11 nucleotides matching TRBD2. Germline CDR1 reads SEHNR; CDR2 reads FQNEAQ (reference sequence). This CDR3 is built from 16 residues. The V and J ends lost 2 bases and 4 bases, in that order; junction bases with no gene match: 7. The CDR3: CASSLSSGRFLYEQYF. The CDR3 DNA reads TGTGCCAGCAGCTTATCTAGCGGGAGGTTTTTGTACGAGCAGTACTTC.

The chain joins TRBV13 to TRBJ2-3, with a possible D match to TRBD2 (5 bases). CDR1 PRHDT and CDR2 FYEKMQ come from the germline V gene (reference sequence). The V and J ends lost 2 bases and 7 bases respectively, with 16 bases between them. CDR3 length: 15 amino acids. Here the CDR3 reads CASSLYGDIANTQYF. Here the CDR3 DNA reads TGTGCCAGCAGCTTATACGGGGATATAGCGAATACGCAGTATTTT.

The chain has TRBV25-1 and TRBJ1-5; no firm D call. V was pared by 6 bases and J by 5 bases, with 8 bases between. The germline V gene encodes CDR1 MGHDK and CDR2 SYGVNS. The CDR3 has 12 residues. The CDR3 protein is CASRDGHQPQHF. The CDR3 DNA reads TGTGCCAGCAGGGACGGCCATCAGCCCCAGCATTTT.

As concerns this clone: The sample has other DNA sequences that encode this CDR3 too. The J gene is TRBJ2-7, the V gene TRBV5-1, with TRBD2 matching 8 bases. CDR1 is SGHRS, CDR2 YFSETQ, per germline. There are 15 residues in the CDR3. Trimming removed 0 bases from V and 2 bases from J; junction bases left unmatched: 4. CDR3: CASSLGLASTYEQYF. CDR3 DNA sequence: TGCGCCAGCAGCTTGGGACTAGCGTCTACCTACGAGCAGTACTTC.

This chain uses TRBV9 with TRBJ2-2, with 7 bases that match TRBD2. CDR3 length equals 16 residues. V was clipped by 0 bases and J by 5 bases; unmatched bases: 7. CDR1 and CDR2 from the germline V gene are SGDLS and YYNGEE. CDR3 residues: CASSVGGSGGTGELFF. The CDR3 bases are TGTGCCAGCAGCGTAGGCGGGAGTGGGGGTACCGGGGAGCTGTTTTTT.

The V and J genes are TRBV27 and TRBJ1-4; TRBD1 is a possible D gene (6 bases). The CDR3 is 15 residues long. Trimming removed 2 bases at V and 5 bases at J, with 12 bases between. CDR1 and CDR2 (germline): MNHEY, SMNVEV (reference sequence). The CDR3 nucleotides read TGTGCCAGCAGTTTACTCGACAGGAGGAATGAAAAACTGTTTTTT. Residues: CASSLLDRRNEKLFF.

The chain carries TRBV7-8 and TRBJ2-3; D might be TRBD2 (5 bases). With 7 bases removed from V and 4 bases from J, the gap between germline ends came to 12 bases. This CDR3 spans 13 amino acids. Germline V gene data show CDR1 as SGHVS and CDR2 as FQNEAQ. DNA of the CDR3: TGTGCCAGCAAGCGGAGAAGCCCAGATACGCAGTATTTT. This sequence encodes CASKRRSPDTQYF.

The chain is built from TRBV28 and TRBJ2-2; possibly TRBD2 for D (5 bases). V shed 1 base and J shed 7 bases, with 13 bases lying between them. Germline values: CDR1 MDHEN, CDR2 SYDVKM. The CDR3 covers 15 residues. CDR3 DNA sequence: TGTGCCAGCAGTTTATTGTGGGATCGGGACGGGGAGCTGTTTTTT. It encodes CASSLLWDRDGELFF.

The rearrangement uses TRBV28 and TRBJ2-4, with unresolved D. Looked up from germline, CDR1 is MDHEN and CDR2 is SYDVKM. V was pared by 5 bases and J by 15 bases, with 20 bases between. This CDR3 has 13 residues. Here the CDR3 DNA reads TGTGCCAGCAGTGATGGGTCCCCCTTGGCCCGGTACTTC. This gives the protein CASSDGSPLARYF.

The chain uses TRBV11-2 and TRBJ2-3, with 7 bases aligning to TRBD2. Germline loops: CDR1 SGHAT, CDR2 FQNNGV. There are 16 residues in the CDR3. Germline trimming cut 5 bases from V and 8 bases from J; bases unmatched to any gene: 16. The CDR3 spells CASSPRLATPGGTQYF. The CDR3 nucleotides read TGTGCCAGCAGCCCGCGTCTAGCGACCCCGGGAGGTACGCAGTATTTT.

The J gene is TRBJ1-1, the V gene TRBV18; D call uncertain. V lost 2 bases and J lost 0, with 7 bases in between. Germline V lookup: CDR1 KGHSH, CDR2 LQKENI. The CDR3 has 14 residues. Here the CDR3 reads CASSPNTLNTEAFF. CDR3 bases: TGTGCCAGCTCACCAAACACTCTGAACACTGAAGCTTTCTTT.

The chain joins TRBV9 to TRBJ2-7; no firm D call. V was pared by 2 bases and J by 6 bases, with 12 bases between. The CDR3 has 13 residues. CDR1 is SGDLS and CDR2 is YYNGEE in the germline V gene. The CDR3: CASSVRFIGEQYF. As DNA, the CDR3 is TGTGCCAGCAGCGTCAGGTTTATCGGCGAGCAGTACTTC.

This chain links TRBV18 with TRBJ1-1; 10 nucleotides agree with TRBD1. The V segment lost 4 bases and the J segment 5 bases; nucleotides outside the gene matches: 4. The germline gives CDR1 KGHSH, CDR2 LQKENI. The CDR3 has 14 amino acids. CDR3: CASSQDRGMTEAFF. CDR3 in DNA: TGTGCCAGCTCACAGGACAGGGGGATGACTGAAGCTTTCTTT. The variable domain in full, completed from reference TRBV18 and TRBJ1-1, reads NAGVMQNPRHLVRRRGQEARLRCSPMKGHSHVYWYRQLPEEGLKFMVYLQKENIIDESGMPKERFSAEFPKEGPSILRIQQVVRGDSAAYFCASSQDRGMTEAFFGQGTRLTVV.

On this clone: The sample carries other DNA sequences with the same CDR3. V is TRBV27 and J is TRBJ2-7, with 12 bases matching TRBD2. The CDR3 contains 14 residues. The V segment lost 3 bases and the J segment 4 bases; nucleotides outside the gene matches: 1. CDR1 and CDR2 from the germline V gene are MNHEY and SMNVEV (reference sequence). The CDR3 reads CASSFGTSGYEQYF. The CDR3 DNA follows: TGTGCCAGCAGTTTCGGGACTAGCGGGTACGAGCAGTACTTC.

The V gene is TRBV30, the J gene TRBJ2-3; 7 bases line up with TRBD2. The V gene end was trimmed by 5 bases and the J gene end by 6 bases; junction bases not matched to a gene: 5. The germline CDR1 and CDR2 sequences are GTSNPN and SVGIG (reference sequence). The CDR3 runs 12 residues. The CDR3 coding sequence is TGTGCCTGGCGGGGAGGGTCTGATACGCAGTATTTT. Encoded protein: CAWRGGSDTQYF.